Below, 15 T cell receptor beta chains from the same sample are listed, as sequenced in a study of cytomegalovirus exposure and HLA in healthy donors. The PCR was carried out with 60 Vbeta primers and 13 Jbeta primers. Profiling relied on immunoSEQ multiplex PCR, and the TCRdb table lists in-frame clones only, not all of them. The table shows about 140,000 clones, with roughly four fifths occurring only once. Sample: PBMCs. Every receptor here comes from a woman between 40 and 55 years old in good health and CMV-seronegative.

The chain is built from TRBV9 and TRBJ2-7; TRBD2 agrees at 10 bases. CDR1 is SGDLS, CDR2 YYNGEE, per germline. J gave up 9 bases and V 5 bases, and 8 bases lay outside the gene matches. CDR3 length: 13 amino acids. CDR3 nucleotide sequence: TGTGCCAGCAGTGAGGGTATAGCGGGAGGGCAGTACTTC. Amino acid sequence: CASSEGIAGGQYF.

This clone came up a few times. J is TRBJ2-6 and V is TRBV7-8; D unclear. The CDR3 covers 15 residues. Germline lookup yields CDR1 SGHVS and CDR2 FQNEAQ. Between the trimmed V and J ends, which lost 1 base and 0 bases, there was a span of 4 bases. The chain's CDR3 is CASSLGHSGANVLTF. The DNA for the CDR3 is TGTGCCAGCAGCTTAGGACACTCTGGGGCCAACGTCCTGACTTTC.

This clone was seen a few times. The rearrangement uses TRBV27 and TRBJ1-1, with a weak D call TRBD1 (6 bases). The CDR3 totals 14 residues. Trimming left V 4 bases short and J 2 bases short, with 11 bases between. The V gene's germline CDR1 is MNHEY and CDR2 SMNVEV (reference sequence). The CDR3, as DNA: TGTGCCAGCAGTTACAGGGCCGTAAACACTGAAGCTTTCTTT. Its translation: CASSYRAVNTEAFF.

V gene TRBV7-3 combines with J gene TRBJ1-1; 8 bases match TRBD1. The CDR3 consists of 14 residues. Germline V gene data show CDR1 as SGHTA and CDR2 as FQGTGA. The V segment lost 2 bases and the J segment 4 bases; nucleotides outside the gene matches: 3. The CDR3 loop reads CASSLDTGGTEAFF. CDR3 sequence (DNA): TGTGCCAGCAGCTTAGATACAGGGGGCACTGAAGCTTTCTTT.

The chain has TRBV4-2 and TRBJ1-3, with 9 bases fitting TRBD1. The CDR3 consists of 18 residues. Germline CDR1 reads LGHNA; CDR2 reads YNFKEQ. Losses at the gene ends were 0 bases for V and 5 bases for J; bases not matched to a gene: 11. The CDR3 region has the DNA TGTGCCAGCAGCCAAGATCAGCTCCCGACAGGGGGTAGAAACACCATATATTTT. Its translation: CASSQDQLPTGGRNTIYF.

The V call is TRBV5-1, the J call TRBJ1-6; D is unclear. The V end lost 2 bases, the J end lost 7 bases, and 10 bases lay between the germline ends. Germline V gives CDR1 SGHRS, CDR2 YFSETQ. CDR3 length equals 14 residues. CDR3 residues: CASSLPRANSPLHF. DNA of the CDR3: TGCGCCAGCAGCTTACCGAGGGCCAATTCACCCCTCCACTTT.

This chain joins TRBV28 and TRBJ2-7; 15 nucleotides line up with TRBD2. The CDR3 contains 16 residues. The germline gives CDR1 MDHEN, CDR2 SYDVKM. V lost 5 bases, J lost 4 bases, and 6 bases stayed unmatched. The CDR3 coding sequence is TGTGCCAGCAGTCCCGGACTAGCGGGAGGGCCATACGAGCAGTACTTC. This codes for CASSPGLAGGPYEQYF.

This rearrangement joins TRBV28 to TRBJ1-5; D possibly corresponds to TRBD1 (5 bases). V dropped 2 bases and J dropped 2 bases, with 22 bases sitting between them. The germline V gene has CDR1 MDHEN and CDR2 SYDVKM. There are 19 residues in the CDR3. The CDR3 DNA reads as TGTGCCAGCAGTTTAATGATTGGCAGGAGGGGAGGGGGCAATCAGCCCCAGCATTTT. Its translation is CASSLMIGRRGGGNQPQHF. Full variable domain (missing parts from reference TRBV28 and TRBJ1-5): DVKVTQSSRYLVKRTGEKVFLECVQDMDHENMFWYRQDPGLGLRLIYFSYDVKMKEKGDIPEGYSVSREKKERFSLILESASTNQTSMYLCASSLMIGRRGGGNQPQHFGDGTRLSIL.

The J gene is TRBJ1-1, the V gene TRBV7-2, with 7 bases lining up with TRBD1. Trimming took 4 bases from V and 4 from J; bases not matched to a gene: 3. The CDR3 is 13 residues long. The germline V gene has CDR1 SGHTA and CDR2 FQGNSA. DNA for the CDR3: TGTGCCAGCAGCTCGACAGGGTTCACTGAAGCTTTCTTT. Translation: CASSSTGFTEAFF.

In its sample, this clone was seen a few times. This rearrangement joins TRBV9 to TRBJ2-1, with 9 bases identical to TRBD2. The junction had 7 bases not matched to a gene; V was cut back by 0 bases and J by 9 bases. Germline values: CDR1 SGDLS, CDR2 YYNGEE. The CDR3 spans 15 residues. The DNA for the CDR3 is TGTGCCAGCAGCGTAGTAGTAGCGGGAGTTAGTGAGCAGTTCTTC. This translates into CASSVVVAGVSEQFF. Full variable domain (missing parts from reference TRBV9 and TRBJ2-1): DSGVTQTPKHLITATGQRVTLRCSPRSGDLSVYWYQQSLDQGLQFLIQYYNGEERAKGNILERFSAQQFPDLHSELNLSSLELGDSALYFCASSVVVAGVSEQFFGPGTRLTVL.

The table lists this clone with a few counts. The V and J genes are TRBV28 and TRBJ2-1; 11 nucleotides align to TRBD2. Per germline, CDR1 MDHEN and CDR2 SYDVKM. V was clipped by 4 bases and J by 3 bases; unmatched bases: 5. This CDR3 is built from 16 residues. Here the CDR3 reads CASSSTSGSIYNEQFF. The CDR3 bases are TGTGCCAGCAGTTCCACTAGCGGGAGTATCTACAATGAGCAGTTCTTC.

The chain couples TRBV7-7 to TRBJ2-3; 8 bases agree with TRBD2. The CDR3 loop spans 14 amino acids. Germline values: CDR1 SSHAT, CDR2 FNYEAQ (reference sequence). V lost 7 bases and J lost 1; bases outside the gene matches: 4. CDR3 nucleotides: TGTGCCAGCAACCCCGGGAGGGGCACAGATACGCAGTATTTT. It encodes CASNPGRGTDTQYF.

The chain couples TRBV5-1 to TRBJ1-6; no clear D. In germline, CDR1 is SGHRS, CDR2 YFSETQ. The ends were cut back, 0 bases at V and 7 bases at J, with 8 bases in the middle. The CDR3 contains 14 residues. The CDR3 sequence is CASSLDGGNSPLHF. The DNA for the CDR3 is TGCGCCAGCAGCTTGGACGGAGGGAATTCACCCCTCCACTTT. The full variable domain, with the rest looked up from reference TRBV5-1 and TRBJ1-6, is KAGVTQTPRYLIKTRGQQVTLSCSPISGHRSVSWYQQTPGQGLQFLFEYFSETQRNKGNFPGRFSGRQFSNSRSEMNVSTLELGDSALYLCASSLDGGNSPLHFGNGTRLTVT.

This chain links TRBV29-1 with TRBJ2-2, with TRBD1 matching 10 bases. The CDR3 loop spans 13 amino acids. Trimming took 4 bases from V and 4 from J; bases not matched to a gene: 0. Germline loops: CDR1 SQVTM, CDR2 ANQGSEA. DNA of the CDR3: TGCAGCGTTGGGACAGGGGGCACCGGGGAGCTGTTTTTT. It yields the protein CSVGTGGTGELFF.

The gene calls are TRBV13 and TRBJ2-5; a weak D match, TRBD1 (5 bases). The CDR3 loop spans 14 amino acids. The V gene lost 2 bases and the J gene lost 4 bases, with 11 bases spanning the gap. Germline V CDR1 and CDR2: PRHDT, FYEKMQ (reference sequence). In DNA, the CDR3 is TGTGCCAGCAGCTTATCCCAGGGTATAGAGACCCAGTACTTC. Encoded protein: CASSLSQGIETQYF.